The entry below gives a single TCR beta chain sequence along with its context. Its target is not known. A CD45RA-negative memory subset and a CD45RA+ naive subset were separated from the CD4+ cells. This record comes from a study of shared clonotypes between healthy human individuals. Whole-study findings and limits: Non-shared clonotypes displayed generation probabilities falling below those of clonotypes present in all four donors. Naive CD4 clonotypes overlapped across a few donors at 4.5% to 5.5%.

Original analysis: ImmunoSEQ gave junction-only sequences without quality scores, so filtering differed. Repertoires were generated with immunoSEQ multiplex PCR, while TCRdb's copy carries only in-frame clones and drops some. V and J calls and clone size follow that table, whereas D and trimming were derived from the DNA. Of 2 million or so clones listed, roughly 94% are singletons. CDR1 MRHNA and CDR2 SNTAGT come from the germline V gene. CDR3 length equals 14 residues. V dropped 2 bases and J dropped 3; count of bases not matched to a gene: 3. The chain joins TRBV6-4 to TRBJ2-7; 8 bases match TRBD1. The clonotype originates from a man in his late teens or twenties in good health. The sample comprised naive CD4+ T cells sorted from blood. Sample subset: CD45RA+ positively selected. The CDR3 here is CASSDGTGFYEQYF. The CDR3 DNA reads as TGTGCCAGCAGTGACGGGACAGGCTTCTACGAGCAGTACTTC.